Shown below are 5 T cell receptor beta chains from a single sample sequenced in a study of blood T cell repertoires in COVID-19. Data came from immunoSEQ multiplex PCR; TCRdb stores just in-frame clones and leaves some out. The data show roughly 500,000 clones, with approximately 92% seen just once and 0.7% to 1% held by the top ten. Sequenced sample: peripheral blood. Source of these receptors: a man between 18 and 29 years old with COVID-19, enrolled during active disease.

This chain joins TRBV5-1 and TRBJ2-1, with D possibly being TRBD1 (6 bases). Germline assignment: CDR1 SGHRS and CDR2 YFSETQ. The V end was cut by 0 bases, the J end by 8 bases, with 15 bases between. The CDR3 is made up of 15 amino acids. The CDR3 DNA follows: TGCGCCAGCAGCTTGGCGTACAGGGTGGAGGATGAGCAGTTCTTC. As protein: CASSLAYRVEDEQFF.

Regarding this clone: Different DNA sequences within this sample yield the same CDR3. V usage is TRBV9 and J usage is TRBJ2-1; TRBD2 agrees at 8 bases. The CDR3 loop spans 15 amino acids. Germline trimming cut 1 base from V and 5 bases from J; bases unmatched to any gene: 5. Germline CDR1 reads SGDLS; CDR2 reads YYNGEE. The CDR3 sequence is CASSVIAGGHNEQFF. The CDR3 DNA is TGTGCCAGCAGCGTAATCGCGGGAGGTCACAATGAGCAGTTCTTC.

This chain joins TRBV12-3 or TRBV12-4 and TRBJ2-5; perhaps TRBD2 as D (6 bases). The CDR3 is 13 amino acids. Trimming stripped 2 bases from V and 3 bases from J, with 7 bases between. The CDR3 is CASSLIAEETQYF. CDR3 bases: TGTGCCAGCAGTTTAATAGCGGAAGAGACCCAGTACTTC.

As to this clone: Additional DNA sequences in this sample encode the identical CDR3. This chain links TRBV5-4 with TRBJ2-3; 10 bases fit TRBD2. CDR1 and CDR2 (germline): SGHNT, YYREEE (reference sequence). CDR3 length: 15 amino acids. With V trimmed by 0 bases and J by 3 bases, 1 base remained unmatched. The CDR3 loop is CASSLGLAGTDTQYF. CDR3 nucleotides: TGTGCCAGCAGCTTGGGACTAGCGGGTACAGATACGCAGTATTTT.

The gene calls are TRBV2 and TRBJ2-5; a weak D match, TRBD2 (5 bases). The V end lost 7 bases, the J end lost 0 bases, and 18 bases lay between the germline ends. This CDR3 comprises 16 residues. CDR1 is SNHLY and CDR2 is FYNNEI in the germline V gene. The CDR3 is CASTAGNALYQETQYF. CDR3 in DNA: TGTGCCAGCACCGCGGGTAACGCCCTGTACCAAGAGACCCAGTACTTC.